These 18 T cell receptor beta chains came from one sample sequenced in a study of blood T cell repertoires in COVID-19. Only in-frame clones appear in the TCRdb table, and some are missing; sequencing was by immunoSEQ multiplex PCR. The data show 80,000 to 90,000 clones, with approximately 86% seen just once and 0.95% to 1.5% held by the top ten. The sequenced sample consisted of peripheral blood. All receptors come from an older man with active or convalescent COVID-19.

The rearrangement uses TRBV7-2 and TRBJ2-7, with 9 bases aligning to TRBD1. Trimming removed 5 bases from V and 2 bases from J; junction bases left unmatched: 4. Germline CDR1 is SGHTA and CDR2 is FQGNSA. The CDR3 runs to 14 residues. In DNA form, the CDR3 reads TGTGCCAGCAGCCCTAGGGACAGGGCCTACGAGCAGTACTTC. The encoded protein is CASSPRDRAYEQYF.

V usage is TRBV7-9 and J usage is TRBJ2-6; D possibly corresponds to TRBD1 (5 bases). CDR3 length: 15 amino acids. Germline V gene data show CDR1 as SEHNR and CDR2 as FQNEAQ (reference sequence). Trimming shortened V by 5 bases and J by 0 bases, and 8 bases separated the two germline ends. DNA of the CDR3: TGTGCCAGCAGCGACCAGGGCTCTGGGGCCAACGTCCTGACTTTC. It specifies CASSDQGSGANVLTF.

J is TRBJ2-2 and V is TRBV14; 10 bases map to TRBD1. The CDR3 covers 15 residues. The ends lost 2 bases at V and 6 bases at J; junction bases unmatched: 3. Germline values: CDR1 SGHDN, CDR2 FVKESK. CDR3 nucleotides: TGTGCCAGCAGCCAAAGACAGGGGGCGGCCGGGGAGCTGTTTTTT. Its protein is CASSQRQGAAGELFF. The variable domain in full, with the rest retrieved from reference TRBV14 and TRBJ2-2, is EAGVTQFPSHSVIEKGQTVTLRCDPISGHDNLYWYRRVMGKEIKFLLHFVKESKQDESGMPNNRFLAERTGGTYSTLKVQPAELEDSGVYFCASSQRQGAAGELFFGEGSRLTVL.

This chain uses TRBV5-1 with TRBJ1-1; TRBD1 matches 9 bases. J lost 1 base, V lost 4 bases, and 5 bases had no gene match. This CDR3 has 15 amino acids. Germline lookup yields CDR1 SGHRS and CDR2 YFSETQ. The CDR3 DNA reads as TGCGCCAGCAGCACCCTACAGGGGGCGAACACTGAAGCTTTCTTT. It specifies CASSTLQGANTEAFF.

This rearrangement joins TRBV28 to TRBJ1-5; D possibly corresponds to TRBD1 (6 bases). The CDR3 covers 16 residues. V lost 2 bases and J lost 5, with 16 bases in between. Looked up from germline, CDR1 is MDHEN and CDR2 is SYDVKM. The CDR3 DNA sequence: TGTGCCAGCAGTTTAATCCCAGGGAGGGGGGATCAGCCCCAGCATTTT. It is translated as CASSLIPGRGDQPQHF. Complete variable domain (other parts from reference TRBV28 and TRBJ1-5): DVKVTQSSRYLVKRTGEKVFLECVQDMDHENMFWYRQDPGLGLRLIYFSYDVKMKEKGDIPEGYSVSREKKERFSLILESASTNQTSMYLCASSLIPGRGDQPQHFGDGTRLSIL.

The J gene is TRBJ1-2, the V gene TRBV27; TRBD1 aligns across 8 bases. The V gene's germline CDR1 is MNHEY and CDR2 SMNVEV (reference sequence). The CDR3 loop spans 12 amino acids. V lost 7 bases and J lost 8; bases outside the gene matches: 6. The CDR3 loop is CASKTGGSGYTF. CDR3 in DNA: TGTGCCAGCAAAACAGGGGGGTCCGGCTACACCTTC.

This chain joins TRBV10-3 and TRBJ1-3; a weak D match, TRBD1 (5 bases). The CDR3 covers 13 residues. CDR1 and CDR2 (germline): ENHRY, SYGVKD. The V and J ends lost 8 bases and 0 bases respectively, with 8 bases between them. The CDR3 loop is CAIGAASGNTIYF. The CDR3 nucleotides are TGTGCCATCGGGGCCGCCTCTGGAAACACCATATATTTT.

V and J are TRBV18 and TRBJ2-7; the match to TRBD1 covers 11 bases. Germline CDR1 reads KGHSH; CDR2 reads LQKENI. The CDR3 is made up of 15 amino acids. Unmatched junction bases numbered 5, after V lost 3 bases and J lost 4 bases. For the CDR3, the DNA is TGTGCCAGCTCACCCGGACAGGGGGCAAGTTACGAGCAGTACTTC. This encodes CASSPGQGASYEQYF.

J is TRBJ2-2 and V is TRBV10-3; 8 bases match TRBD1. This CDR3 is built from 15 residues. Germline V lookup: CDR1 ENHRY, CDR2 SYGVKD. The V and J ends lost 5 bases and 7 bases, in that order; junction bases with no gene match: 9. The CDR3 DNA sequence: TGTGCCATCAGTCCGGACAGGGCGGGGAGCGGGGAGCTGTTTTTT. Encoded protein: CAISPDRAGSGELFF.

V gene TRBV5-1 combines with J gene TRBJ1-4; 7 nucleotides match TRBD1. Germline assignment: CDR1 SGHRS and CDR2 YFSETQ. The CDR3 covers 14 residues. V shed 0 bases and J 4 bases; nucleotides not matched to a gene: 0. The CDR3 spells CASSLAGGNEKLFF. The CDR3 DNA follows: TGCGCCAGCAGCTTGGCAGGGGGTAATGAAAAACTGTTTTTT. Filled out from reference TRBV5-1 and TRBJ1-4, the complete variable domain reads KAGVTQTPRYLIKTRGQQVTLSCSPISGHRSVSWYQQTPGQGLQFLFEYFSETQRNKGNFPGRFSGRQFSNSRSEMNVSTLELGDSALYLCASSLAGGNEKLFFGSGTQLSVL.

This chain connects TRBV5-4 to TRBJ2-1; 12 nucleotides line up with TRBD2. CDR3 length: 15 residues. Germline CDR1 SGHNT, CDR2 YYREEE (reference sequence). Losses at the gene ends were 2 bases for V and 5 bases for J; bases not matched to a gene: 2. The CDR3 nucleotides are TGTGCCAGCAGCTTCCGACTAGCGGGGGACAATGAGCAGTTCTTC. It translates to CASSFRLAGDNEQFF.

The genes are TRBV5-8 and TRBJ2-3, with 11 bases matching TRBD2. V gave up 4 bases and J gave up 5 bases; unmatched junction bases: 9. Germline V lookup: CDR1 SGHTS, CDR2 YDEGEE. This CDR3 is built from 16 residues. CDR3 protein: CASSLSVAGGIDTQYF. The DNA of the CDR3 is TGTGCCAGCAGCCTGTCGGTAGCGGGAGGGATAGATACGCAGTATTTT.

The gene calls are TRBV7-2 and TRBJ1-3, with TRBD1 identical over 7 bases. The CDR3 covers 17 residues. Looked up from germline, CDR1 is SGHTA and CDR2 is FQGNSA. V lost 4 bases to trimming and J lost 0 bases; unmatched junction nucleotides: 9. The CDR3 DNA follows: TGTGCCAGCAGCTCTCCGTCAGGGGGTATCTCTGGAAACACCATATATTTT. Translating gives CASSSPSGGISGNTIYF.

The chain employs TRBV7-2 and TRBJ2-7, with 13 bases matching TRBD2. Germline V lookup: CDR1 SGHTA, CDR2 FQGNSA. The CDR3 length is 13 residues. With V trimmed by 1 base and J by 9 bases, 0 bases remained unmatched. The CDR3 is CASSLGLAGGQYF. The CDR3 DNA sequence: TGTGCCAGCAGCTTAGGACTAGCGGGAGGGCAGTACTTC.

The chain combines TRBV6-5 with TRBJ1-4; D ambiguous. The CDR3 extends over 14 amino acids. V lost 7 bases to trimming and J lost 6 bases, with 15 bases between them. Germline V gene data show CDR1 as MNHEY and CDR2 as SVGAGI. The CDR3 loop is CASIGRGPYEKLFF. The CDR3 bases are TGTGCCAGCATCGGTAGAGGGCCTTATGAAAAACTGTTTTTT.

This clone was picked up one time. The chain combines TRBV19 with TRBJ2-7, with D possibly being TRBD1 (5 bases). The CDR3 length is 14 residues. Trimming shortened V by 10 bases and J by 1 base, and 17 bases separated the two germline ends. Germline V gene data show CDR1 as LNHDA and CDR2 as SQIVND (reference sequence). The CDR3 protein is CATSSSGSSYEQYF. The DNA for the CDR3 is TGTGCCACCTCCTCTTCAGGGTCGTCCTACGAGCAGTACTTC.

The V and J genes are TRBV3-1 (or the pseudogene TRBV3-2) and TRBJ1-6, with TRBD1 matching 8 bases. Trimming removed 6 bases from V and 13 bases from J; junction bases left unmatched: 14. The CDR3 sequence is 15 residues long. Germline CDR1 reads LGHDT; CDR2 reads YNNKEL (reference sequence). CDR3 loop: CASSPSSGTGGPLHF. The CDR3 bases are TGTGCCAGCAGTCCCTCTTCCGGGACAGGTGGGCCCCTCCACTTT.

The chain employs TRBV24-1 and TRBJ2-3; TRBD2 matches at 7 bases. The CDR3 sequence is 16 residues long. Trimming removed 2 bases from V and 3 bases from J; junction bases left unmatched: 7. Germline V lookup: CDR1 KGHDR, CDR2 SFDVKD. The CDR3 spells CATSDSPGGRTDTQYF. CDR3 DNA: TGTGCCACCAGTGATTCGCCCGGCGGGAGAACAGATACGCAGTATTTT.